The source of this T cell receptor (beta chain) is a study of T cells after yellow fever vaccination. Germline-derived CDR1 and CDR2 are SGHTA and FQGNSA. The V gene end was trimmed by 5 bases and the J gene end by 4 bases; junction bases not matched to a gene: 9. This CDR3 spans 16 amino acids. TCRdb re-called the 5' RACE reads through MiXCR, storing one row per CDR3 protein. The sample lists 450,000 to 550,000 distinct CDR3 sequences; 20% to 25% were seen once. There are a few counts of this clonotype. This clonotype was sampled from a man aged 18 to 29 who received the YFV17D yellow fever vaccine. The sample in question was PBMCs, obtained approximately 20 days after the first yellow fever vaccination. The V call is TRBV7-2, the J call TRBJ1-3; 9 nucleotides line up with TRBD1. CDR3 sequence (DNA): TGTGCCAGCAGCAGTGAGCCCGGGACAGGGGGAAACACCATATATTTT. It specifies CASSSEPGTGGNTIYF.